This TCR beta chain was captured in a study of memory CD4+ T cells and cytomegalovirus serostatus. Study overall: This sample comes from healthy Belgian adults, eight or nine CMV seropositive, about 25 seronegative.

Some clones are missing from TCRdb's copy, which holds only in-frame ones; the method was immunoSEQ multiplex PCR. The sample has about 56,000 clones, about three quarters seen once. About this clone itself: The target antigen is unknown. Other DNA variants within this sample encode the same CDR3.

V shed 3 bases and J shed 0 bases, with 13 bases lying between them. The CDR3 contains 15 residues. The germline gives CDR1 SGHDT, CDR2 YYEEEE. The sort gate was single viable CD3+CD4+CD8-CD45RO+ cells for memory CD4+ T cells. The study's findings and limits: About two fifths of the roughly 160 known CMV-associated TCRbeta sequences appeared in CD4+ memory. A US-trained random forest predicted CMV serostatus with median AUC around 0.92. The CMV-associated TCR signature appears largely within the CD4+ memory repertoire.

Material for sequencing was memory CD4+ T cells from blood. The TCR was taken from an adult in good health and CMV-seropositive. V usage is TRBV5-6 and J usage is TRBJ2-7; TRBD1 might be the D (6 bases). The DNA of the CDR3 is TGTGCCAGCAGCTCTACAGGGCAGAGCTCCTACGAGCAGTACTTC. Translated: CASSSTGQSSYEQYF.